Reported below is one T cell receptor (beta chain). Trimming removed 4 bases at V and 11 bases at J, with 11 bases between. The germline gives CDR1 MDHEN, CDR2 SYDVKM. The CDR3 has 11 amino acids. This sample is drawn from a study of blood T cell repertoires in COVID-19. Study information: COVID-19 samples, acute and convalescent, were from the United States, Italy and Spain. In each case, the material was cDNA or gDNA derived from T cells, B-cell-depleted T cells, or PBMCs.

Seattle's cohort entered during active infection and was followed longitudinally. Authors' data handling: The authors estimated nucleated cell counts from reference gene primer amplification. Assay: immunoSEQ multiplex PCR; the TCRdb copy retains only in-frame clones and omits some. V, J and clone size are taken as reported in that table, and D and trimming were inferred from the DNA itself. Of 200,000 to 250,000 clones detected, around 83% appear once; the ten largest clones hold about 10%. This TCR was recovered from a woman aged 45-65 years with COVID-19, enrolled during active disease. This chain uses TRBV28 with TRBJ1-1; D is uncertain. The sequencing input was peripheral blood. For the CDR3, the DNA is TGTGCCAGCAGTTGGACCTGGAGGGCTTTCTTT. Protein sequence: CASSWTWRAFF.